This paragraph reports one T cell receptor (beta chain). As yet, its antigen is unknown. Donors sampled were nominally healthy, though unrecorded immune exposures were likely. With 60 Vbeta and 13 Jbeta primers, the PCR was carried out. Clones were read by immunoSEQ multiplex PCR, and TCRdb kept only the in-frame ones, dropping some. The sample contains 150,000 to 200,000 clones, around 80% of which appear only once. Trimming cost V 2 bases and J 0 bases, with 11 bases left between them. Looked up from germline, CDR1 is SGDLS and CDR2 is YYNGEE. The CDR3 covers 15 residues. This sample is drawn from a study of cytomegalovirus exposure and HLA in healthy donors. Study-wide findings and caveats: Trimming of TCR beta V- and J-genes showed a link, identified in a later analysis, to a missense DCLRE1C variant. A later analysis revealed that TCR association rates differed between HLA loci, peaking at DRB1 and bottoming out at HLA-C. Earlier analysis found most TCR beta V segments productive about 90% or about 30% of the time.

The rearrangement joins TRBV9 to TRBJ1-2; maybe TRBD1 (5 bases). The sequence was obtained from a woman aged 30 to 39 in good health and CMV-seropositive. The sample consisted of PBMCs. CDR3 nucleotides: TGTGCCAGCAGCGTTGGAGGGGCTGCTAACTATGGCTACACCTTC. Translation: CASSVGGAANYGYTF.